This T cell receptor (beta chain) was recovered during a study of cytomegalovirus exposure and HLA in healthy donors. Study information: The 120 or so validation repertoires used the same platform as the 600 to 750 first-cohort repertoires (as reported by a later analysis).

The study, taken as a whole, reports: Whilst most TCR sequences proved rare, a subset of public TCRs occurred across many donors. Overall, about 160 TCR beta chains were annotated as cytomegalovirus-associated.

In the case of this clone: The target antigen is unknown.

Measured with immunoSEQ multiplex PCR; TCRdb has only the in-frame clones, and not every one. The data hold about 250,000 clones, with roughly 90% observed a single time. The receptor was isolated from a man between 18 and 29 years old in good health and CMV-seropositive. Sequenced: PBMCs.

The CDR3 DNA is TGTGCCAGCAGTTTATCGACGGGGGAATGGGGGTATGGCTACACCTTC. Translation gives CASSLSTGEWGYGYTF. The chain employs TRBV27 and TRBJ1-2; D is perhaps TRBD1 (5 bases). V lost 0 bases to trimming and J lost 5 bases, with 16 bases between them. Per the germline V gene, CDR1 is MNHEY and CDR2 is SMNVEV (reference sequence). The length of the CDR3 is 16 residues.